These 8 T cell receptor beta chains originate from one sample sequenced in a study of cytomegalovirus exposure and HLA in healthy donors. The PCR contained 60 Vbeta and 13 Jbeta primers. Generated by immunoSEQ multiplex PCR, the TCRdb table keeps only in-frame clones and is missing some. The sample carries 150,000 or so clones, over 70% recorded once. The sample was PBMCs. These receptors were collected from a woman in her twenties or thirties in good health and CMV-seronegative.

This clone came up a few times. The chain couples TRBV2 to TRBJ2-7, with 9 positions matching TRBD1. The germline V gene has CDR1 SNHLY and CDR2 FYNNEI. The junction had 9 bases not matched to a gene; V was cut back by 7 bases and J by 2 bases. The CDR3 runs to 15 residues. In nucleotides, the CDR3 is TGTGCCAGCAATCCCACTACAGGGGGCGCCTACGAGCAGTACTTC. Translation: CASNPTTGGAYEQYF.

The chain combines TRBV7-8 with TRBJ1-2; D is unclear. Trimming took off 8 bases at V and 0 bases at J, with 16 bases between the two ends. Germline lookup yields CDR1 SGHVS and CDR2 FQNEAQ. The CDR3 has 15 residues. Here the CDR3 reads CASGSRRVANYGYTF. The CDR3 DNA reads TGTGCCAGCGGGTCGAGGAGGGTTGCTAACTATGGCTACACCTTC.

J is TRBJ2-4 and V is TRBV5-6; 9 bases line up with TRBD1. CDR1 is SGHDT and CDR2 is YYEEEE in the germline V gene. CDR3 length: 15 amino acids. J was trimmed by 6 bases and V by 3 bases; bases with no gene match: 7. CDR3 DNA sequence: TGTGCCAGCAGCTCCGCGACAGGGGGTAGAAACATTCAGTACTTC. Protein product: CASSSATGGRNIQYF.

V gene TRBV19 combines with J gene TRBJ1-5; weak D call: TRBD1 (5 bases). This CDR3 has 16 residues. Trimming took 4 bases from V and 1 from J, leaving 14 bases between them. The V gene's germline CDR1 is LNHDA and CDR2 SQIVND (reference sequence). CDR3 sequence reads: CASSNPDRGSNQPQHF. As DNA, the CDR3 is TGTGCCAGTAGTAACCCTGACAGAGGAAGCAATCAGCCCCAGCATTTT. The full variable domain, in which reference TRBV19 and TRBJ1-5 provide the parts outside the CDR3, is DGGITQSPKYLFRKEGQNVTLSCEQNLNHDAMYWYRQDPGQGLRLIYYSQIVNDFQKGDIAEGYSVSREKKESFPLTVTSAQKNPTAFYLCASSNPDRGSNQPQHFGDGTRLSIL.

This chain uses TRBV6-6 with TRBJ1-3; D uncertain. The ends were cut back, 6 bases at V and 6 bases at J, with 12 bases in the middle. CDR1 and CDR2 from the germline V gene are MNHNY and SVGAGI (reference sequence). This CDR3 spans 13 amino acids. CDR3 sequence reads: CASRKKGENTIYF. CDR3 coding DNA: TGTGCCAGCAGGAAAAAGGGAGAAAACACCATATATTTT.

The V call is TRBV29-1, the J call TRBJ2-3, with 11 bases matching TRBD2. Germline CDR1 is SQVTM and CDR2 is ANQGSEA. With V trimmed by 0 bases and J by 5 bases, 4 bases remained unmatched. The CDR3 length is 15 residues. CDR3 DNA sequence: TGCAGCGTTGAAGATTATCTAGCGGGGGGAGATACGCAGTATTTT. It is translated as CSVEDYLAGGDTQYF.

CDR3 sequence: CASSFNSVGVHYTGELFF. CDR3 bases: TGTGCCAGCAGCTTTAATTCAGTCGGAGTACATTACACCGGGGAGCTGTTTTTT. V gene TRBV5-5 combines with J gene TRBJ2-2; no clear D. This CDR3 spans 18 amino acids. The ends were cut back, 2 bases at V and 3 bases at J, with 20 bases in the middle. Germline assignment: CDR1 SGHKS and CDR2 YYEKEE (reference sequence).

CDR3 sequence reads: CATSRGDRGNQPQHF. CDR3 coding DNA: TGTGCCACCAGCAGAGGGGACAGGGGTAATCAGCCCCAGCATTTT. The chain is built from TRBV15 and TRBJ1-5, with 10 nucleotides matching TRBD1. The CDR3 has 15 amino acids. CDR1 LNHNV and CDR2 YYDKDF come from the germline V gene (reference sequence). Losses at the gene ends were 1 base for V and 4 bases for J; bases not matched to a gene: 1.